This T cell receptor beta chain originates from a study of blood T cell repertoires in COVID-19. Study in general: Samples taken during acute and convalescent COVID-19 were collected in the United States, Italy and Spain. From T cells, B-cell-depleted T cells, or PBMCs came the material, which was cDNA or gDNA.

Source study methods: Nucleated cell counts were estimated from reference gene primer amplification. Libraries were prepared by immunoSEQ multiplex PCR; TCRdb keeps only in-frame clonotypes and omits some of them. V, J and clone size were drawn from that table, and D and trimming were deduced from the DNA. The sample records about 230,000 clones, approximately 87% being singletons. Looked up from germline, CDR1 is MDHEN and CDR2 is SYDVKM. This CDR3 comprises 14 residues. Losses at the gene ends were 4 bases for V and 3 bases for J; bases not matched to a gene: 3. The specimen sequenced was peripheral blood. This TCR derives from a woman in her seventies with active or convalescent COVID-19. J is TRBJ2-3 and V is TRBV28; TRBD1 aligns across 8 bases. CDR3 in amino acids: CASSSNRGTDTQYF. The CDR3 nucleotides are TGTGCCAGCAGTTCCAACAGGGGGACAGATACGCAGTATTTT.